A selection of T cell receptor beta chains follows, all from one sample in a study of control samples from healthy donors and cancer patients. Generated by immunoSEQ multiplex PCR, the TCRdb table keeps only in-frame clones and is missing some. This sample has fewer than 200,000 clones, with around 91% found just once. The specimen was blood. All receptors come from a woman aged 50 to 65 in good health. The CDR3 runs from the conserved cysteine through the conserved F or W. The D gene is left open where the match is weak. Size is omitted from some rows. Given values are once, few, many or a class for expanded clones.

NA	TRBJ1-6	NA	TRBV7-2	TGTGCCAGCAGCTTAGAGGGAATTAATTCACCCCTCCACTTT	CASSLEGINSPLHF
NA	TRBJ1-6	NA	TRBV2	TGTGCCAGCAAGGACGATAGTAATTCACCCCTCCACTTT	CASKDDSNSPLHF
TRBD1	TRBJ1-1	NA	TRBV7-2	TGTGCCAGCAGCCTTTCCGGGACAGGAAGTTTGGGGAACACTGAAGCTTTCTTT	CASSLSGTGSLGNTEAFF
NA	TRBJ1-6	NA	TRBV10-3	TGTGCCATCGGCCCCGAGGGGGGGCCGGGCAATTCACCCCTCCACTTT	CAIGPEGGPGNSPLHF
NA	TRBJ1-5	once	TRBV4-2	TGTGCCAGCAGCCAAGATCCCTGGGGCGGCAATCAGCCCCAGCATTTT	CASSQDPWGGNQPQHF
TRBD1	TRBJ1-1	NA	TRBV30	TGTGCCTTAAACAGGGGCCCCAACACTGAAGCTTTCTTT	CALNRGPNTEAFF
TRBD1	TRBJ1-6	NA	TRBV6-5	TGTGCCAGCAATCCAGGGGACAGGGCGAATTCACCCCTCCACTTT	CASNPGDRANSPLHF
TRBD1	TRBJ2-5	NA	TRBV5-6	TGTGCCAGCAGCTTGGGGGTGTGGCGGGACAGGGTAAGAGAGACCCAGTACTTC	CASSLGVWRDRVRETQYF
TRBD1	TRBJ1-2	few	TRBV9	TGTGCCAGCAGCGCAACCGGGACAGGGAATAATGGCTACACCTTC	CASSATGTGNNGYTF
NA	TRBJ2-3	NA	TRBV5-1	TGCGCCAGCGGAACGGGACAAGGCACAGATACGCAGTATTTT	CASGTGQGTDTQYF
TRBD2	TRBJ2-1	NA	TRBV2	TGTGCCAGCAGTGCTAGCGGGCTGGGGGTGTACAATGAGCAGTTCTTC	CASSASGLGVYNEQFF
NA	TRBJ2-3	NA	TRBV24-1	TGTGCCACCAGATATACAGGGTCCGATACGCAGTATTTT	CATRYTGSDTQYF
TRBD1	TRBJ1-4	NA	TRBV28	TGTGCCAGCAGTACTCGGACAGGGGGCAATGAAAAACTGTTTTTT	CASSTRTGGNEKLFF
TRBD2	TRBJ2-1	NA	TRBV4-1	TGCGCCAGCAGCCCACCGGGACTAGCGATCAATGAGCAGTTCTTC	CASSPPGLAINEQFF
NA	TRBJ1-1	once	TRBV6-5	TGTGCCAGCAGTTACTCGTCACTGAACACTGAAGCTTTCTTT	CASSYSSLNTEAFF
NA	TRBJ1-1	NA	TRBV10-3	TGTGCCATCAGTGAGTCGACGGCAGAAGCTTTCTTT	CAISESTAEAFF
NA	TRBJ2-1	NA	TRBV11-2	TGTGCCAGCAGCCAAGGAAGGGGCTCCTACAATGAGCAGTTCTTC	CASSQGRGSYNEQFF
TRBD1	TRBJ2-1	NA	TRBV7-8	TGTGCCAGCAGCTTAGCATCCGGTCAGGGGGCGCGCAATGAGCAGTTCTTC	CASSLASGQGARNEQFF
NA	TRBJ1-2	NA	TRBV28	TGTGCCAGCAGTTCCGGTGGCTACACCTTC	CASSSGGYTF
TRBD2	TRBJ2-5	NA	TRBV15	TGTGCCACCAGCCCCGGGACTAGGCGGCCGTCGGAAGAGACCCAGTACTTC	CATSPGTRRPSEETQYF
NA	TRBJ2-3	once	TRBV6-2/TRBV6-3	TGTGCCAGCAGCTCGGTTTCAGATACGCAGTATTTT	CASSSVSDTQYF
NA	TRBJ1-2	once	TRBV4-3	TGCGCCAGCAGCCCCCATGGGCAGGGAGGTGGTGGCTACACCTTC	CASSPHGQGGGGYTF
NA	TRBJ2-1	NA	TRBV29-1	TGCAGCGTTGTTCCGGGTTACAATGAGCAGTTCTTC	CSVVPGYNEQFF
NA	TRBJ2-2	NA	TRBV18	TGTGCCAGCTCACCATGGCCGGCTTACACCGGGGAGCTGTTTTTT	CASSPWPAYTGELFF
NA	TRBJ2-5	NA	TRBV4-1	TGCGCCAGCAGCCCCCGGGACCCCGTCCAAGAGACCCAGTACTTC	CASSPRDPVQETQYF